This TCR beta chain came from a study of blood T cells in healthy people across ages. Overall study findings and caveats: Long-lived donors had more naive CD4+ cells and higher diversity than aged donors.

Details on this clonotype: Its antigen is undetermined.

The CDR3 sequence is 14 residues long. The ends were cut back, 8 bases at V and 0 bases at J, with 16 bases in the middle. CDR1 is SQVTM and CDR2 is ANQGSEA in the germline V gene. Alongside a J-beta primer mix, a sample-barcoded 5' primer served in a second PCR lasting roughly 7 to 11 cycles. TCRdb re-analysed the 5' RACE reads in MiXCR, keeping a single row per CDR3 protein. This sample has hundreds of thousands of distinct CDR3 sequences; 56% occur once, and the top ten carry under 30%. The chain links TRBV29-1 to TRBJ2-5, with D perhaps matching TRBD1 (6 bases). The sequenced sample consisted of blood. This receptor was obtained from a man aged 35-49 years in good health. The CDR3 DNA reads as TGCAGCACCGTAGAACAGGGCAACCAAGAGACCCAGTACTTC. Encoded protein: CSTVEQGNQETQYF.